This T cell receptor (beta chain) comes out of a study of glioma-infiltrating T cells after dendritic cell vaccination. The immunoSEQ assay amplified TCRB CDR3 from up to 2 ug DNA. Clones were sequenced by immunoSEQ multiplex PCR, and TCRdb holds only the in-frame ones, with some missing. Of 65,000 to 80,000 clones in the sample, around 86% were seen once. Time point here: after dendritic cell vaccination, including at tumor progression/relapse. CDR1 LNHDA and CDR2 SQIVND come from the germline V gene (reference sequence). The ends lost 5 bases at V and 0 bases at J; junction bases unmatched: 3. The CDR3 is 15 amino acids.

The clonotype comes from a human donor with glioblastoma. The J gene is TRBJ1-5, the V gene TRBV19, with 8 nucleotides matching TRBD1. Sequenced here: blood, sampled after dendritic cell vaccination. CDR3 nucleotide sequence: TGTGCCAGTAGTGGGGACAGGTTTAGCAATCAGCCCCAGCATTTT. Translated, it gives CASSGDRFSNQPQHF.